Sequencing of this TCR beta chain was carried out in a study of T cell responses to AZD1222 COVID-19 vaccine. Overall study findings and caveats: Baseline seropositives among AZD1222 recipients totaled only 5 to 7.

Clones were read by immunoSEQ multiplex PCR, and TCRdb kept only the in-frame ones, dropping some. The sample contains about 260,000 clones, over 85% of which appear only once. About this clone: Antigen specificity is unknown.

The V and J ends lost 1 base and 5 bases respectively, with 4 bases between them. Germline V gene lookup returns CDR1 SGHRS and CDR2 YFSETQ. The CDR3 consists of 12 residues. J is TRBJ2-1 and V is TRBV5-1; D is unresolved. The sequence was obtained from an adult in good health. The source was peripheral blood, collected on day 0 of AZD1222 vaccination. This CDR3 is CASSLIHNEQFF. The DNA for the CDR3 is TGCGCCAGCAGCTTGATCCACAATGAGCAGTTCTTC.